Listed below are T cell receptor beta chains from one sample, sequenced in a study of OX40 agonist ivuxolimab in advanced cancers. Clones were sequenced by immunoSEQ multiplex PCR, and TCRdb holds only the in-frame ones, with some missing. The sample shows approximately 82,000 clones, 85% to 90% of them seen only once. Source: CD4+ or CD8+ T cells sorted from blood, taken in a trial of the OX40 agonist ivuxolimab. The source of these receptors is an adult with an advanced solid tumor such as melanoma, head and neck, liver or kidney cancer. CDR3s include the opening cysteine and the closing phenylalanine or tryptophan. D genes are given only for firm matches. Part of the rows lack a size; the others show once, few, many or a class for expanded clones.

CASSLGAGGRNSPLHF | TGTGCCAGCAGCTTGGGAGCAGGGGGCCGTAATTCACCCCTCCACTTT | - | 16 | TRBD1 | TRBJ1-6 | TRBV11-2
CASSLDRVGGLTGELFF | TGTGCCAGCAGCTTAGACAGAGTGGGGGGGCTCACCGGGGAGCTGTTTTTT | - | 17 | - | TRBJ2-2 | TRBV7-8
CASSGYGSMYTEAFF | TGTGCCAGCAGCGGGTATGGGAGTATGTACACTGAAGCTTTCTTT | - | 15 | - | TRBJ1-1 | TRBV5-6
CASSPHKGMRETQYF | TGTGCCAGCAGCCCACACAAGGGGATGAGGGAGACCCAGTACTTC | - | 15 | - | TRBJ2-5 | TRBV11-3
CASSESSGRNSPLHF | TGTGCCAGCAGCGAGAGCTCAGGGCGGAATTCACCCCTCCACTTT | - | 15 | - | TRBJ1-6 | TRBV9
CASSPTGVFTDTQYF | TGTGCCAGCAGCCCCACAGGGGTCTTCACAGATACGCAGTATTTT | - | 15 | TRBD1 | TRBJ2-3 | TRBV7-3
CASSLGPGFNSPLHF | TGTGCCAGCAGCTTAGGGCCAGGATTCAATTCACCCCTCCACTTT | many | 15 | - | TRBJ1-6 | TRBV11-2
CASSLGLAGAEDTQYF | TGTGCCAGCAGCTTAGGACTAGCGGGGGCCGAAGATACGCAGTATTTT | once | 16 | TRBD2 | TRBJ2-3 | TRBV7-2
CASRQGSNSPLHF | TGCGCCAGCCGACAGGGAAGTAATTCACCCCTCCACTTT | - | 13 | TRBD1 | TRBJ1-6 | TRBV5-1
CAISEYSSYEQYF | TGTGCCATCAGTGAGTACAGCTCCTACGAGCAGTACTTC | - | 13 | - | TRBJ2-7 | TRBV10-3
CSVDIPGQGYTEAFF | TGCAGCGTAGACATTCCGGGACAGGGGTACACTGAAGCTTTCTTT | - | 15 | TRBD1 | TRBJ1-1 | TRBV29-1
CASSWQGGNTIYF | TGTGCCAGCAGCTGGCAGGGTGGAAACACCATATATTTT | - | 13 | - | TRBJ1-3 | TRBV5-4
CASSLDRAATNEKLFF | TGCGCCAGCAGCTTGGATAGGGCGGCAACTAATGAAAAACTGTTTTTT | - | 16 | - | TRBJ1-4 | TRBV5-1
CASSSSGGTAPLHF | TGTGCCAGCAGCTCCAGCGGGGGGACAGCACCCCTCCACTTT | once | 14 | TRBD1 | TRBJ1-6 | TRBV11-1
CASSSGGFTGLYYYEQYF | TGCGCCAGCAGCTCCGGGGGGTTTACAGGCCTCTACTACTACGAGCAGTACTTC | - | 18 | TRBD2 | TRBJ2-7 | TRBV4-1
CASTPRNSPLHF | TGTGCCAGCACCCCCCGGAATTCACCCCTCCACTTT | - | 12 | - | TRBJ1-6 | TRBV28
CASSETQTASGNTIYF | TGTGCCAGCAGCGAAACCCAGACAGCCTCTGGAAACACCATATATTTT | - | 16 | - | TRBJ1-3 | TRBV7-9
CASSPRQGGNNEQFF | TGTGCCAGCTCACCACGACAGGGTGGGAACAATGAGCAGTTCTTC | - | 15 | TRBD1 | TRBJ2-1 | TRBV18
CASSSSGTGGETQYF | TGTGCCAGCAGCTCCTCCGGGACAGGGGGAGAGACCCAGTACTTC | - | 15 | TRBD1 | TRBJ2-5 | TRBV7-3
CASSLAQTTGELFF | TGTGCCAGCAGCTTAGCCCAGACCACCGGGGAGCTGTTTTTT | - | 14 | - | TRBJ2-2 | TRBV11-3
CASSLSGGAWTEAFF | TGCGCCAGCAGCTTATCCGGGGGGGCTTGGACTGAAGCTTTCTTT | - | 15 | - | TRBJ1-1 | TRBV5-1
CASSLFGTGSSYEQYF | TGTGCCAGCAGCTTGTTCGGGACAGGGAGCTCCTACGAGCAGTACTTC | - | 16 | TRBD1 | TRBJ2-7 | TRBV13
CASGEGHTNTGELFF | TGCGCCAGCGGGGAGGGACACACGAACACCGGGGAGCTGTTTTTT | - | 15 | - | TRBJ2-2 | TRBV5-1
CASSYSRETQYF | TGTGCCAGCAGTTACTCGAGAGAGACCCAGTACTTC | - | 12 | - | TRBJ2-5 | TRBV6-6
CASNLGLAGRNEQFF | TGTGCCAGCAACCTAGGACTAGCGGGGCGCAATGAGCAGTTCTTC | - | 15 | TRBD2 | TRBJ2-1 | TRBV7-2
CASRTGADNSPLHF | TGCGCCAGCAGGACAGGGGCTGATAATTCACCCCTCCACTTT | - | 14 | TRBD1 | TRBJ1-6 | TRBV5-1
CATSRDSPGLGTDTQYF | TGTGCCACCAGCAGAGATAGTCCGGGGCTAGGGACAGATACGCAGTATTTT | once | 17 | - | TRBJ2-3 | TRBV15
CASSLQGSGANVLTF | TGCGCCAGCAGCTTACAGGGGTCTGGGGCCAACGTCCTGACTTTC | - | 15 | TRBD1 | TRBJ2-6 | TRBV5-1
CASSISRQGGTEAFF | TGTGCCAGTAGTATTTCTCGACAGGGCGGGACTGAAGCTTTCTTT | - | 15 | TRBD1 | TRBJ1-1 | TRBV19
CARGRLSGANVLTF | TGTGCCAGGGGGAGACTATCTGGGGCCAACGTCCTGACTTTC | - | 14 | - | TRBJ2-6 | TRBV6-5
CASSLQSGDTGELFF | TGTGCCAGCAGCCTTCAATCCGGGGACACCGGGGAGCTGTTTTTT | - | 15 | - | TRBJ2-2 | TRBV21-1
CASSEAPADTEAFF | TGTGCCAGCAGTGAAGCTCCAGCGGATACTGAAGCTTTCTTT | - | 14 | - | TRBJ1-1 | TRBV2
CASSPGTAGDRGTGELFF | TGTGCCAGCTCACCAGGTACCGCCGGGGATCGGGGCACCGGGGAGCTGTTTTTT | - | 18 | - | TRBJ2-2 | TRBV18
CASSYDRTLNIQYF | TGTGCCAGCAGTTACGACAGAACATTAAACATTCAGTACTTC | - | 14 | - | TRBJ2-4 | TRBV6-5
CASSMLSAGVNSGNTIYF | TGTGCCAGTAGTATGCTAAGTGCAGGGGTCAACTCTGGAAACACCATATATTTT | - | 18 | - | TRBJ1-3 | TRBV19
CASSVSGQNTEAFF | TGTGCCAGCAGCGTATCGGGACAGAACACTGAAGCTTTCTTT | few | 14 | - | TRBJ1-1 | TRBV9
CASSEEGTGLWYYGYTF | TGTGCCAGCAGTGAAGAAGGGACAGGCCTTTGGTACTATGGCTACACCTTC | - | 17 | TRBD1 | TRBJ1-2 | TRBV6-1
CASSQDGGGTGELFF | TGTGCCAGCAGCCAAGACGGGGGCGGCACCGGGGAGCTGTTTTTT | - | 15 | - | TRBJ2-2 | TRBV4-2
CASSLGQGLRYTIYF | TGTGCCAGCAGCTTAGGGCAGGGGTTACGATACACCATATATTTT | - | 15 | - | TRBJ1-3 | TRBV7-2
CASSAPGQNYGYTF | TGTGCCAGCAGTGCCCCAGGGCAGAACTATGGCTACACCTTC | - | 14 | - | TRBJ1-2 | TRBV6-1
CASRHYRDRGRPEQYF | TGTGCAAGTCGCCATTACCGGGACAGGGGGCGGCCGGAGCAGTACTTC | - | 16 | - | TRBJ2-7 | TRBV12-2
CASSLSPIKGRGGYTF | TGTGCCAGCAGTTTATCGCCTATTAAAGGGCGCGGGGGCTACACCTTC | few | 16 | - | TRBJ1-2 | TRBV28
CASSGSRQGTEAFF | TGTGCCAGCAGTGGCTCCCGCCAGGGCACTGAAGCTTTCTTT | - | 14 | - | TRBJ1-1 | TRBV6-1
CASSLTGQNGGYTF | TGTGCCAGCAGCTTAACAGGACAGAATGGGGGCTACACCTTC | - | 14 | - | TRBJ1-2 | TRBV7-3
CASSLGVLYEQYF | TGTGCCAGCAGTCTCGGGGTTCTCTACGAGCAGTACTTC | few | 13 | - | TRBJ2-7 | TRBV2
CASSPRVLLQTGELFF | TGTGCCAGCTCCCCGAGGGTATTGCTTCAAACCGGGGAGCTGTTTTTT | - | 16 | - | TRBJ2-2 | TRBV18
CASSFGVNTDTQYF | TGTGCCAGCAGCTTTGGGGTGAACACAGATACGCAGTATTTT | - | 14 | - | TRBJ2-3 | TRBV7-3
CASLKGLRSAGELFF | TGTGCCAGCCTTAAGGGACTCCGATCGGCCGGGGAGCTGTTTTTT | - | 15 | - | TRBJ2-2 | TRBV2
CASSSSVGSRGYNEQFF | TGTGCCAGCAGCTCCAGCGTGGGATCCCGCGGATACAATGAGCAGTTCTTC | once | 17 | - | TRBJ2-1 | TRBV9
CASRGTGGDSPLHF | TGTGCCAGCAGGGGTACAGGGGGCGATTCACCCCTCCACTTT | - | 14 | TRBD1 | TRBJ1-6 | TRBV7-9
CSVGGQARETQYF | TGCAGCGTTGGTGGACAGGCCAGGGAGACCCAGTACTTC | - | 13 | TRBD1 | TRBJ2-5 | TRBV29-1
CASSERGSPGSGANVLTF | TGTGCCAGCAGTGAGAGGGGTAGCCCCGGCTCTGGGGCCAACGTCCTGACTTTC | - | 18 | - | TRBJ2-6 | TRBV2
CASSEWTTRDSEQFF | TGTGCCAGCAGTGAATGGACGACGAGGGATAGTGAGCAGTTCTTC | - | 15 | - | TRBJ2-1 | TRBV2
CASSAGLAGLISYNEQFF | TGCGCCAGCAGCGCGGGACTAGCGGGGCTCATATCCTACAATGAGCAGTTCTTC | - | 18 | TRBD2 | TRBJ2-1 | TRBV5-1
CAISVRDRDQFYGYTF | TGTGCCATCAGTGTCCGGGACAGGGACCAATTCTATGGCTACACCTTC | once | 16 | TRBD1 | TRBJ1-2 | TRBV10-3